This TCR beta chain was obtained from a study of blood T cell repertoires in COVID-19 (dated by TCRdb to between 2020 and 2021). With respect to the entire study: Collaborator samples came from the United States, Italy and Spain and covered acute and convalescent phases of COVID-19. The prospective study material was composed of cDNA or gDNA derived from T cells, B-cell-depleted T cells, or PBMCs. HLA class I and class II types, where available, came from metadata supplied by the sample provider rather than from assay-based typing. The samples were drawn from the first 160 participants of the ongoing ImmuneRACE study and from 950 to 1,500 subjects provided by 6 global collaborators. The repertoires were released in a freely available public database meant as a resource for research on the immune response to SARS-CoV-2. A de-identified subject ID, COVID-19 status, age in years and sex were almost always included in the sample metadata. Subjects who had been exposed to COVID-19, were actively infected with it, or had recovered from it provided the deeply sampled blood TCRbeta repertoires that made up the dataset.

Overall results and qualifications from the work: How much clinical and demographic metadata was included differed by source and by participant, and the metadata was provided uncurated.

Concerning this clone itself: It lacks a known antigen. Base qualities are not at hand, and no much larger clone is one base apart.

The V end gives up 4 bases and the J end 9 bases, leaving 4 bases in the junction not matched to a gene. Sequences SGDLS (CDR1) and YYNGEE (CDR2) are obtained from the germline V gene. Counted from cysteine to phenylalanine, this CDR3 has 12 amino acids. The retained sequence is limited to the CDR3, 36 bases, with the frame set at the first base. TCRbeta CDR3 regions were amplified from genomic DNA by means of the immunoSEQ Assay, a bias-controlled multiplex PCR. Processing in the source paper ran as follows. Nucleated cell counts per sample were estimated from amplification of reference gene primers within the assay. Sequence reads were collapsed and filtered to measure the absolute abundance of every unique TCRbeta CDR3 rearrangement. For each sample, productive Simpson clonality was calculated as the square root of Simpson's diversity index over productive rearrangements. TCRdb provides this immuneACCESS table in a form limited to in-frame rearrangements. Some clones are lacking; in checked studies, under half of them reflect an unresolved V gene, and why the rest are absent is not known. The V and J calls and the clone size are those of that table, but D and trimming were determined from the DNA. The sample contains about 97,000 clones, around 90% of them found a single time. The ten largest clones add up to 3% of the sample.

Whole blood was collected in K2EDTA tubes by collaborating institutions according to the institutions' own protocols. For TCRbeta analysis, collaborators shipped samples as frozen whole blood, isolated PBMCs, or DNA extracted from either of those sample types. The TCR sequence derives from a man between 45 and 60 years old with active or convalescent COVID-19. The sequence joins TRBV9 to TRBJ2-1, and 7 junction bases match TRBD1. The specimen sequenced was peripheral blood. The CDR3 protein is CASSPTGAEQFF. Here is the DNA: TGTGCCAGCAGCCCAACAGGGGCTGAGCAGTTCTTC.